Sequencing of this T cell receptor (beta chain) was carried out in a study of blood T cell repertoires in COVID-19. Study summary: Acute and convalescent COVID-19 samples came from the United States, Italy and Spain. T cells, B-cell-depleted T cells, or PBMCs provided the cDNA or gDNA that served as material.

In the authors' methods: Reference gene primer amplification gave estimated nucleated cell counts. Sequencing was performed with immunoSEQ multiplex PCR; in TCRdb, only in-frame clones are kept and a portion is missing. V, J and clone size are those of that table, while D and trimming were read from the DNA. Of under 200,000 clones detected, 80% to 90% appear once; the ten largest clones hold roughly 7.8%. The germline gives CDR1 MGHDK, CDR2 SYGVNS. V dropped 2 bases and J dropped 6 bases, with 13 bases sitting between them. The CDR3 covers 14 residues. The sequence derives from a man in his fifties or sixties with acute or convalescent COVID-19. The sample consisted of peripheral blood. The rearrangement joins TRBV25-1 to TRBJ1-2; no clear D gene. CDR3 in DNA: TGTGCCAGCAGTGAAGCCAGGCCCCACCATGGCTACACCTTC. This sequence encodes CASSEARPHHGYTF.